One and the same sample provided the 5 T cell receptor beta chains below, sequenced in a study of somatic mutations in cytotoxic T cells in rheumatoid arthritis. Sequencing was performed with immunoSEQ multiplex PCR; in TCRdb, only in-frame clones are kept and a portion is missing. Of 15,000 to 20,000 clones listed, around 83% are singletons. Material for sequencing was CD8+ T cells sorted from blood. Receptors originate from an adult with rheumatoid arthritis.

The V call is TRBV25-1, the J call TRBJ1-6; D is undetermined. There are 15 residues in the CDR3. The germline CDR1 and CDR2 sequences are MGHDK and SYGVNS. The V end lost 1 base, the J end lost 9 bases, and 13 bases lay between the germline ends. The CDR3 here is CASSEFTWTGSPLHF. The CDR3 DNA follows: TGTGCCAGCAGTGAATTCACCTGGACGGGTTCACCCCTCCACTTT.

This clone was recorded once. The chain couples TRBV19 to TRBJ2-1; D ambiguous. The length of the CDR3 is 13 residues. Trimming took 0 bases from V and 6 from J, leaving 6 bases between them. Germline-derived CDR1 and CDR2 are LNHDA and SQIVND (reference sequence). The CDR3 DNA reads as TGTGCCAGTAGTATAGATACCGGCAATGAGCAGTTCTTC. It translates to CASSIDTGNEQFF.

The chain carries TRBV7-9 and TRBJ2-7, with D possibly being TRBD1 (5 bases). Trimming removed 2 bases from V and 7 bases from J, with 6 bases in between. In germline, CDR1 is SEHNR, CDR2 FQNEAQ (reference sequence). The CDR3 runs 11 residues. Here the CDR3 reads CASSLTGEQYF. In nucleotides, the CDR3 is TGTGCCAGCAGCTTAACAGGAGAGCAGTACTTC. The entire variable domain, with the rest obtained from reference TRBV7-9 and TRBJ2-7, is as follows: DTGVSQNPRHKITKRGQNVTFRCDPISEHNRLYWYRQTLGQGPEFLTYFQNEAQLEKSRLLSDRFSAERPKGSFSTLEIQRTEQGDSAMYLCASSLTGEQYFGPGTRLTVT.

The V gene is TRBV15, the J gene TRBJ1-5; no clear D. The CDR3 length is 14 residues. The germline V gene has CDR1 LNHNV and CDR2 YYDKDF (reference sequence). Trimming cost V 6 bases and J 0 bases, with 9 bases left between them. The CDR3 DNA follows: TGTGCCACCAGAGGGATAATTAGCAATCAGCCCCAGCATTTT. It translates to CATRGIISNQPQHF.

This chain connects TRBV21-1 to TRBJ1-1. TRBV21-1 is given as a pseudogene. This CDR3 has 11 residues. In nucleotides, the CDR3 is TGTGCCAGCAGCCAAGGGACTGAAGCTTTCTTT. It codes for CASSQGTEAFF.